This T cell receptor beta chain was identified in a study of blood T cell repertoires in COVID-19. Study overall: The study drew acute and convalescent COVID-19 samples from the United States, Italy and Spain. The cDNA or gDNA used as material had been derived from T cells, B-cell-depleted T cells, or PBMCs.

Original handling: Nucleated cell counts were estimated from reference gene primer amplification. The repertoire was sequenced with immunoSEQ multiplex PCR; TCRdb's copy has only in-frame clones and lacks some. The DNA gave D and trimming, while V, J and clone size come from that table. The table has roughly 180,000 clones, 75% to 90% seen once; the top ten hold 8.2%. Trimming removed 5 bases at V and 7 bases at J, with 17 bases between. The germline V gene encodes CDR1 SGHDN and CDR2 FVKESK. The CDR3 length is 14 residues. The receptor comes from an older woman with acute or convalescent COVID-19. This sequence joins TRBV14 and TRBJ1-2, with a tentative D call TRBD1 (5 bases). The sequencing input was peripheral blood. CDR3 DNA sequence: TGTGCCAGCAGCGCGGGACGCCGCGGGGGTGGCTACACCTTC. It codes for CASSAGRRGGGYTF. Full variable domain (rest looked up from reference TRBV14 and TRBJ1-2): EAGVTQFPSHSVIEKGQTVTLRCDPISGHDNLYWYRRVMGKEIKFLLHFVKESKQDESGMPNNRFLAERTGGTYSTLKVQPAELEDSGVYFCASSAGRRGGGYTFGSGTRLTVV.